The source of this T cell receptor beta chain is a study of blood T cell repertoires in COVID-19. Across the study: T cells, B-cell-depleted T cells, or PBMCs provided the cDNA or gDNA that served as material.

The method was immunoSEQ multiplex PCR; TCRdb's version includes in-frame clones alone and lacks a portion of them. The sample holds 380,000 or so clones; about 80% are singletons and the top ten take roughly 1.1%. The CDR3 is made up of 16 amino acids. Per the germline V gene, CDR1 is SGHTA and CDR2 is FQGNSA. J gave up 4 bases and V 3 bases, and 9 bases lay outside the gene matches. Sequencing input: peripheral blood. This clonotype was obtained from a human donor with acute or convalescent COVID-19. The donor label of this sample is uncertain. The J gene is TRBJ1-3, the V gene TRBV7-2; 7 bases fit TRBD1. For the CDR3, the DNA is TGTGCCAGCAGCTTCGCCCGACAGGGTTCCGGAAACACCATATATTTT. Protein: CASSFARQGSGNTIYF.